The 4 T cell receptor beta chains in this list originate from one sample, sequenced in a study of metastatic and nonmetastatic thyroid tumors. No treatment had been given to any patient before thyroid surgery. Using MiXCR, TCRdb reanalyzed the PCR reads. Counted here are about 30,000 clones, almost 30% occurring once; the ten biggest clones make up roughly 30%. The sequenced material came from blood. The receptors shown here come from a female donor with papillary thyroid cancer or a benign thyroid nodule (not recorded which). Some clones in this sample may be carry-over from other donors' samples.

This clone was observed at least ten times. DNA for the CDR3: TGTGCCAGCAGTCGAACAGGGGACACTGAAGCTTTCTTT. Translated: CASSRTGDTEAFF. V usage is TRBV27 and J usage is TRBJ1-1, with 7 bases aligning to TRBD1. The CDR3 covers 13 residues. V trimming: 5 bases; J trimming: 3 bases; junction bases outside the gene matches: 3. CDR1 MNHEY and CDR2 SMNVEV come from the germline V gene (reference sequence).

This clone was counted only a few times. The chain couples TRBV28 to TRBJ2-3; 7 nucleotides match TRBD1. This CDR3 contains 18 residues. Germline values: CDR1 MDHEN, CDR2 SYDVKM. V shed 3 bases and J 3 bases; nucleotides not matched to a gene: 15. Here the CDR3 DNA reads TGTGCCAGCAGTTTCACCCCCGGACAGGCGGACCAGACAGATACGCAGTATTTT. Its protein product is CASSFTPGQADQTDTQYF.

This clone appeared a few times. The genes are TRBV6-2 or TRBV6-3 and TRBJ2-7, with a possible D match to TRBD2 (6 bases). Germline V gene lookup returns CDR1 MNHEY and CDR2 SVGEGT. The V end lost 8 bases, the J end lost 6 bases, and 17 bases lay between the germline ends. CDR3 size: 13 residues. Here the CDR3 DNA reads TGTGCCAGCGCGCGGGGCGGGGTAGGCGAGCAGTACTTC. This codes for CASARGGVGEQYF.

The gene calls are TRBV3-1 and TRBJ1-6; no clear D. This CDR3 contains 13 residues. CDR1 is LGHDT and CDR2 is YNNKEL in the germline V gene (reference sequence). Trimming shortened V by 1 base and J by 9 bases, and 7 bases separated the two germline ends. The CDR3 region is CASSQGSSSPLHF. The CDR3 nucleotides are TGTGCCAGCAGCCAAGGCAGCAGTTCACCCCTCCACTTT. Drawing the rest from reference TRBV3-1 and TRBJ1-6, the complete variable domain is DTAVSQTPKYLVTQMGNDKSIKCEQNLGHDTMYWYKQDSKKFLKIMFSYNNKELIINETVPNRFSPKSPDKAHLNLHINSLELGDSAVYFCASSQGSSSPLHFGNGTRLTVT.